A single T cell receptor (beta chain) is shown here with its context. What it binds is unknown. This record comes from a study of STAT5B mutations in CD4+ large granular lymphocyte leukemia. Study results and limitations: TRBV06-family usage was enriched in top patient clones (8/27) versus controls (2/35). Higher CD4+ than CD8+ T-LGLL clonality might reflect small sample size.

The CDR3 spans 14 residues. Germline V gives CDR1 SNHLY, CDR2 FYNNEI. Unmatched junction bases numbered 12, after V lost 6 bases and J lost 10 bases. As handled by the study authors: Productive clonotypes were detectable down to 2.59 x 10-5 frequency. This table comes from immunoSEQ multiplex PCR, and its TCRdb copy is limited to in-frame clones, with some not included. V, J and clone size derive from that table, while D and trimming were established from the DNA sequence. The sample yields fewer than 50,000 clones, approximately 83% seen once. The sequencing sample was made of CD4+ T cells from blood buffy coats. This clonotype originated in a human donor in good health. The chain recombines TRBV2 with TRBJ1-1; 9 bases match TRBD1. The CDR3, as DNA: TGTGCCAGCAGGGTCATCCCGGGACAGGGCTTAGCTTTCTTT. Protein sequence: CASRVIPGQGLAFF. The complete variable domain, with remaining parts taken from reference TRBV2 and TRBJ1-1, reads EPEVTQTPSHQVTQMGQEVILRCVPISNHLYFYWYRQILGQKVEFLVSFYNNEISEKSEIFDDQFSVERPDGSNFTLKIRSTKLEDSAMYFCASRVIPGQGLAFFGQGTRLTVV.